Here is one T cell receptor (beta chain) with its context. Its matching antigen is unknown. Libraries were prepared by immunoSEQ multiplex PCR; TCRdb keeps only in-frame clonotypes and omits some of them. This sample has about 2 million clones, with about 95% found just once. Trimming stripped 6 bases from V and 10 bases from J, with 21 bases between. Germline lookup yields CDR1 SEHNR and CDR2 FQNEAQ (reference sequence). CDR3 length: 14 residues. This sample was included in a study of shared clonotypes between healthy human individuals. CD45RO negativity and positive selection for CCR7 defined naive CD8 cells, a population that excluded terminally differentiated effector memory CD45RA+ cells. The donors, all of them Caucasian adults, lived in Nashville, Tennessee. Study-wide results and caveats: On the whole, naive subsets had larger estimated richness than memory subsets had. Shared clonotypes across all four donors exceeded non-shared ones in generation probability.

The TCR originated in a man aged 18 to 30 in good health. This chain uses TRBV7-9 with TRBJ1-2; TRBD1 might be the D (5 bases). The specimen was naive CD8+ T cells sorted from blood. The CDR3 here is CASSPVGEAMDYTF. CDR3 bases: TGTGCCAGCAGTCCCGTGGGGGAAGCTATGGACTACACCTTC.